The 9 T cell receptor beta chains in this list originate from one sample, sequenced in a study of T cells in Graves' hyperthyroidism and ophthalmopathy. The source material, RNA transcripts, was used to amplify TCR beta CDR3 regions. Using the HTBI primer set, a first-round RT-PCR was run on the TCR CDR3. Using its own MiXCR run on the multiplex PCR reads, TCRdb lists one record per CDR3 protein. The sample includes almost 500,000 distinct CDR3 sequences, approximately 22% of them seen just once. Sequenced material: blood. These TCRs come from a woman between 70 and 85 years old with Graves' ophthalmopathy.

Points on this clonotype: At one end the junction does not follow the germline gene, possibly because of a read error. V usage is TRBV2 and J usage is TRBJ2-5; 10 positions match TRBD1. Germline V CDR1 and CDR2: SNHLY, FYNNEI. CDR3 length: 14 residues. For the CDR3, the DNA is TGTGCCAGCAGTGAATCCCACTTGCGGACAGGGGGAGACTTC. It specifies CASSESHLRTGGDF.

This clonotype occurred many times. The J gene is TRBJ2-7, the V gene TRBV11-2, with TRBD2 matching over 7 bases. Trimming took 5 bases from V and 6 from J; bases not matched to a gene: 10. Germline values: CDR1 SGHAT, CDR2 FQNNGV. The CDR3 is made up of 14 amino acids. The CDR3 DNA sequence: TGTGCCAGCAGCCTCGGACTAGATGCAAGCGAGCAGTACTTC. It is translated as CASSLGLDASEQYF.

This clonotype has more than one count but fewer than ten. V and J are TRBV2 and TRBJ2-7; 11 bases map to TRBD1. With 6 bases clipped from V and 2 bases from J, the junction kept 6 bases outside the gene matches. The CDR3 is 15 residues long. Germline CDR1 and CDR2: SNHLY and FYNNEI. DNA of the CDR3: TGTGCCAGCAGAGCGGGACAGGGGGGAACCTACGAGCAGTACTTC. Translating gives CASRAGQGGTYEQYF.

This clonotype was counted at least ten times. The CDR3 DNA sequence: TGTGCCAGCACTCACTCGGGAGTCGGTGAGCAGTTCTTC. This encodes CASTHSGVGEQFF. The V and J genes are TRBV12-3 or TRBV12-4 and TRBJ2-1; TRBD2 might be the D (6 bases). This CDR3 has 13 amino acids. Trimming cost V 7 bases and J 9 bases, with 16 bases left between them.

This clonotype was observed a few times. A much larger clone is a single base away; this may be a read error. The V and J genes are TRBV6-1 and TRBJ1-5; D is unclear. This CDR3 spans 12 amino acids. Germline CDR1 reads MNHNS; CDR2 reads SASEGT. The germline V and J ends were trimmed by 7 bases and 5 bases, with 9 bases remaining between them. CDR3 loop: CASTTEDQPQHF. The DNA for the CDR3 is TGTGCCAGCACAACAGAGGATCAGCCCCAGCATTTT.

The chain is built from TRBV20-1 and TRBJ1-5; TRBD1 matches at 7 bases. V shed 6 bases and J 4 bases; nucleotides not matched to a gene: 6. The CDR3 runs to 13 residues. From germline, CDR1 is DFQATT and CDR2 SNEGSKA (reference sequence). The chain's CDR3 is CSARGMGNQPQHF. The CDR3 region has the DNA TGCAGTGCCAGGGGGATGGGGAATCAGCCCCAGCATTTT.

This clonotype was seen repeatedly, ten times or more. The J gene is TRBJ2-1, the V gene TRBV7-3, with 14 bases that match TRBD2. J lost 6 bases, V lost 4 bases, and 2 bases had no gene match. The CDR3 length is 15 residues. Germline V lookup: CDR1 SGHTA, CDR2 FQGTGA. This CDR3 reads CASSSGLAGANEQFF. DNA of the CDR3: TGTGCCAGCAGCTCGGGACTAGCGGGAGCCAATGAGCAGTTCTTC.

This chain connects TRBV7-3 to TRBJ1-1; D call uncertain. CDR3 length: 14 residues. V gave up 7 bases and J gave up 1 base, with 13 bases separating them. Looked up from germline, CDR1 is SGHTA and CDR2 is FQGTGA. This CDR3 reads CASNSGMRNTEAFF. CDR3 DNA: TGTGCCAGCAACTCGGGGATGAGGAACACTGAAGCTTTCTTT.

The gene calls are TRBV20-1 and TRBJ1-1; D ambiguous. Germline loops: CDR1 DFQATT, CDR2 SNEGSKA (reference sequence). The CDR3 runs 14 residues. With 2 bases removed from V and 1 base from J, the gap between germline ends came to 11 bases. The CDR3, as DNA: TGCAGTGCTAGACGTCGTGTATCGAACACTGAAGCTTTCTTT. It encodes CSARRRVSNTEAFF.